This passage covers 5 T cell receptor beta chains from one sample sequenced in a study of cytomegalovirus exposure and HLA in healthy donors. With 60 Vbeta and 13 Jbeta primers, the PCR was carried out. Here immunoSEQ multiplex PCR was the method, and the copy in TCRdb shows in-frame clones only, minus some. The top ten clones hold 5.5% to 7.5% of a sample with around 230,000 clones, about 81% of them seen once. The source material was PBMCs. The source of these receptors is a man aged 35 to 55 in good health and CMV-seropositive.

The V and J genes are TRBV19 and TRBJ1-1, with D perhaps TRBD1 (6 bases). Trimming took 6 bases from V and 3 from J, leaving 11 bases between them. The CDR3 contains 13 residues. The germline V gene encodes CDR1 LNHDA and CDR2 SQIVND (reference sequence). The DNA for the CDR3 is TGTGCCAGTAGCCCGACAGGATACACTGAAGCTTTCTTT. The encoded protein is CASSPTGYTEAFF.

This chain connects TRBV10-2 to TRBJ1-5; D call uncertain. The V end lost 3 bases, the J end lost 9 bases, and 12 bases lay between the germline ends. The CDR3 loop spans 13 amino acids. Germline CDR1 is WSHSY and CDR2 is SAAADI. The CDR3 spells CASSDRWEWPQHF. CDR3 sequence (DNA): TGCGCCAGCAGTGACAGGTGGGAGTGGCCCCAGCATTTT.

The chain employs TRBV6-1 and TRBJ2-4; the D gene is possibly TRBD1 (6 bases). Trimming removed 4 bases at V and 0 bases at J, with 13 bases between. The CDR3 contains 16 residues. CDR1 is MNHNS and CDR2 is SASEGT in the germline V gene. This CDR3 is CASSAQDRLAKNIQYF. The CDR3 DNA is TGTGCCAGCAGTGCCCAAGACAGGCTAGCCAAAAACATTCAGTACTTC.

Regarding this clone: Other nucleotide sequences from this sample produce the same CDR3. This chain links TRBV9 with TRBJ1-1; D might be TRBD1 (5 bases). V was cut by 0 bases and J by 0 bases, with 6 bases left in between. Germline values: CDR1 SGDLS, CDR2 YYNGEE. The CDR3 totals 14 residues. The chain's CDR3 is CASSVGQMNTEAFF. The CDR3 DNA reads TGTGCCAGCAGCGTAGGACAGATGAACACTGAAGCTTTCTTT. The full variable domain, its missing parts supplied by reference TRBV9 and TRBJ1-1, is DSGVTQTPKHLITATGQRVTLRCSPRSGDLSVYWYQQSLDQGLQFLIQYYNGEERAKGNILERFSAQQFPDLHSELNLSSLELGDSALYFCASSVGQMNTEAFFGQGTRLTVV.

This clone has only a few counts. The rearrangement links TRBV6-1 to TRBJ2-7; 12 bases are shared with TRBD2. V was clipped by 4 bases and J by 7 bases; unmatched bases: 8. This CDR3 has 15 amino acids. CDR1 and CDR2 (germline): MNHNS, SASEGT. In DNA, the CDR3 is TGTGCCAGCAGTGCTCCTAGCGGGAGGGCCAGGGAGCAGTACTTC. Protein: CASSAPSGRAREQYF.